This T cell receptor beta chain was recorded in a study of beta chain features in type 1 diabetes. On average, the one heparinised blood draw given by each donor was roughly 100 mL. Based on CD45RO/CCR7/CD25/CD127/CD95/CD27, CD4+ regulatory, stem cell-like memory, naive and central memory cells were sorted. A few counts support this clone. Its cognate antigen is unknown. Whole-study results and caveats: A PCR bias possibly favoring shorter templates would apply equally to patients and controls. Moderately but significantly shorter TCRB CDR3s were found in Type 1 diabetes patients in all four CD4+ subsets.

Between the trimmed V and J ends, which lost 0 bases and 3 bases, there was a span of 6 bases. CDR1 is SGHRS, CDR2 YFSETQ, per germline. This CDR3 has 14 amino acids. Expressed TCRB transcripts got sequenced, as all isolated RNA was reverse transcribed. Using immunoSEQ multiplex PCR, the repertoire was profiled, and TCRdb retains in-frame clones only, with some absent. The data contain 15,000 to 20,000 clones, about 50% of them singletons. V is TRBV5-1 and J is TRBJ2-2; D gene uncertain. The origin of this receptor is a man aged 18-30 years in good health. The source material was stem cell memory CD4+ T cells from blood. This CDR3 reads CASSLDGHTGELFF. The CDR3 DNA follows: TGCGCCAGCAGCTTGGATGGCCACACCGGGGAGCTGTTTTTT.